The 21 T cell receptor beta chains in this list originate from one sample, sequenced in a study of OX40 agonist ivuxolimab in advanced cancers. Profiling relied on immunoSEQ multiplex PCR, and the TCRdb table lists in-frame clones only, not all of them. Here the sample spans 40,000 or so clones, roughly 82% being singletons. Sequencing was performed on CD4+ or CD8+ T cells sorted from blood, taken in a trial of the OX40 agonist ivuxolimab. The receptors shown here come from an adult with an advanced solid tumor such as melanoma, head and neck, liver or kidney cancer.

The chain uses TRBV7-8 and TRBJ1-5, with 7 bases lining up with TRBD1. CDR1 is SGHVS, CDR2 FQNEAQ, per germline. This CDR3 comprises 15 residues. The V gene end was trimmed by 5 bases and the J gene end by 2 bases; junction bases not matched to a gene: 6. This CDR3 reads CASSPDRVGNQPQHF. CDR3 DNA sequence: TGTGCCAGCAGCCCCGACAGGGTAGGCAATCAGCCCCAGCATTTT.

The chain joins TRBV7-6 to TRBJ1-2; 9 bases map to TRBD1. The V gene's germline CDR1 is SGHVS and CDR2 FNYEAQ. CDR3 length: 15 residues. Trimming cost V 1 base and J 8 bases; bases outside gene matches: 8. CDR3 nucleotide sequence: TGTGCCAGCAGCTTAGAATCCGGACAGGGGTCGGGCTACACCTTC. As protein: CASSLESGQGSGYTF.

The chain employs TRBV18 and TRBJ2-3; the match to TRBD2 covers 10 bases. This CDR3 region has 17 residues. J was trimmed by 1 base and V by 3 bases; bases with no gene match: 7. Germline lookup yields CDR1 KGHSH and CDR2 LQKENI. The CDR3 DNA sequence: TGTGCCAGCTCACCCGTCCGGCTAGCGGGGGGCACAGATACGCAGTATTTT. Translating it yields CASSPVRLAGGTDTQYF.

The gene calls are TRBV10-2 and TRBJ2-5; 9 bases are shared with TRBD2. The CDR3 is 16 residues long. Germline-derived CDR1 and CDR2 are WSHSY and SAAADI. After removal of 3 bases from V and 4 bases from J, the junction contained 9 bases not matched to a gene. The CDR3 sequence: CASSDYPRGRGETQYF. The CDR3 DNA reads TGCGCCAGCAGTGATTACCCCCGCGGGAGGGGAGAGACCCAGTACTTC.

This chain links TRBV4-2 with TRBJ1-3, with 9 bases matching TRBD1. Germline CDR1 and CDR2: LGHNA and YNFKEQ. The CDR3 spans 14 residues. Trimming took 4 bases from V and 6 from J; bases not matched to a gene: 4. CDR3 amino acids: CASSPGQGKNTIYF. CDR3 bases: TGTGCCAGCAGCCCGGGACAGGGAAAAAACACCATATATTTT.

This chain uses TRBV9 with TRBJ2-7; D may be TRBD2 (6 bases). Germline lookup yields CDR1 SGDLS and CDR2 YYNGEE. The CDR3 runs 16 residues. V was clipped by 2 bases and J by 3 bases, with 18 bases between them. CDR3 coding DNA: TGTGCCAGCAGCGTGGGGGTAGCGGAGGAGGGCTACGAGCAGTACTTC. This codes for CASSVGVAEEGYEQYF.

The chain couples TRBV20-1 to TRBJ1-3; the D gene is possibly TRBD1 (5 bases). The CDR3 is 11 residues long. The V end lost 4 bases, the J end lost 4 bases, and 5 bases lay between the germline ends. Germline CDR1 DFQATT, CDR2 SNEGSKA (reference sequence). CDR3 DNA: TGCAGTGCTAAGGGGGGAAACACCATATATTTT. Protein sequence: CSAKGGNTIYF.

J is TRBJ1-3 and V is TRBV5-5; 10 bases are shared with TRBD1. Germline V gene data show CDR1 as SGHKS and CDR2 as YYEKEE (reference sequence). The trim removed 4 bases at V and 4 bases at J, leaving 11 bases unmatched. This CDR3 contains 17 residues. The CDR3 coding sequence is TGTGCCAGCAGCGCTCTTACCGGGACAGGGGTAGGAAACACCATATATTTT. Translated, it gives CASSALTGTGVGNTIYF.

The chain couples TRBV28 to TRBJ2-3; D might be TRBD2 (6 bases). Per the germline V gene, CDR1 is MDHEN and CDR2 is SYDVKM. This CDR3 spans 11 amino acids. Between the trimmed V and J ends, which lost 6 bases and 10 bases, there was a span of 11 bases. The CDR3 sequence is CASSRLVPQYF. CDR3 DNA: TGTGCCAGCAGCCGACTAGTCCCGCAGTATTTT.

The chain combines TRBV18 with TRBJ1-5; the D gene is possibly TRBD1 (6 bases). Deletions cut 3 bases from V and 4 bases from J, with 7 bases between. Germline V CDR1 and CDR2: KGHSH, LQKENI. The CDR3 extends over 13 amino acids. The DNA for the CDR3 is TGTGCCAGCTCACCGGACAGAAATCAGCCCCAGCATTTT. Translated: CASSPDRNQPQHF.

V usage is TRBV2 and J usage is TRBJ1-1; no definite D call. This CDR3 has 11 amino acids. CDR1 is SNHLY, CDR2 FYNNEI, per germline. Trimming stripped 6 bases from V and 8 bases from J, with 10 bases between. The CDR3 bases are TGTGCCAGCAGGGACCGGGGAGAAGCTTTCTTT. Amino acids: CASRDRGEAFF.

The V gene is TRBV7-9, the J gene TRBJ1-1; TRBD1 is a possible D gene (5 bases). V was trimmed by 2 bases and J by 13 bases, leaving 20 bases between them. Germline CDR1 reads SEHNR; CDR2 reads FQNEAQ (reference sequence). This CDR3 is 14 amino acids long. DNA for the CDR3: TGTGCCAGCAGCTTACATGGGGGGATAGGGATTGGTTTCTTT. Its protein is CASSLHGGIGIGFF.

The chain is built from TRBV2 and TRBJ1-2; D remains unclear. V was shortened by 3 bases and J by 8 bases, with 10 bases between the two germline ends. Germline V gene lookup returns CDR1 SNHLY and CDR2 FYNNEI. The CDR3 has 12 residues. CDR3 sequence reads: CASSDETRGYTF. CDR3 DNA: TGTGCCAGCAGTGATGAGACGAGGGGCTACACCTTC.

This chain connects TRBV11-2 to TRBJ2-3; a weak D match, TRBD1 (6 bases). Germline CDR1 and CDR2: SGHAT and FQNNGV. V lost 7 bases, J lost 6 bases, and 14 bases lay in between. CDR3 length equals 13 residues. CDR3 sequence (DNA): TGTGCCAGCAAAGAGGGGGTAACGGATACGCAGTATTTT. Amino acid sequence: CASKEGVTDTQYF.

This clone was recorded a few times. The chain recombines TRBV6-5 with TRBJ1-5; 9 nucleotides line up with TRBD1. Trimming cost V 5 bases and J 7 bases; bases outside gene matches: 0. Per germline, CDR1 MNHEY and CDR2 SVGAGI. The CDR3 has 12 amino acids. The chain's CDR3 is CASSTGGQPQHF. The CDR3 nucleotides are TGTGCCAGCAGTACAGGGGGCCAGCCCCAGCATTTT.

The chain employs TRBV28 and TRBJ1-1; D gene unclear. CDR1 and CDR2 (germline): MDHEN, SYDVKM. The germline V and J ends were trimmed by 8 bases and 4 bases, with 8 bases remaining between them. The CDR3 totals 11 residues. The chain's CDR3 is CASEGGTEAFF. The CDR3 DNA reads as TGTGCCAGCGAGGGAGGCACTGAAGCTTTCTTT.

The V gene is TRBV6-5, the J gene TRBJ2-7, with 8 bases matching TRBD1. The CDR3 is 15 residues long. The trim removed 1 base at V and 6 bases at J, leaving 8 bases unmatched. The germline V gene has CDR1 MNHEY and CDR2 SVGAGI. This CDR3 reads CASSYFPGQVGEQYF. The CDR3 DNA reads TGTGCCAGCAGTTACTTCCCGGGACAGGTCGGCGAGCAGTACTTC.

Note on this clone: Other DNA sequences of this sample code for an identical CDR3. The CDR3 DNA sequence: TGTGCCACCAGCAGAGACAGGGACTCCTACGAGCAGTACTTC. Residues: CATSRDRDSYEQYF. The chain uses TRBV15 and TRBJ2-7, with TRBD1 as a possible D gene (5 bases). V was trimmed by 0 bases and J by 0 bases, leaving 6 bases between them. CDR1 LNHNV and CDR2 YYDKDF come from the germline V gene (reference sequence). CDR3 size: 14 residues.

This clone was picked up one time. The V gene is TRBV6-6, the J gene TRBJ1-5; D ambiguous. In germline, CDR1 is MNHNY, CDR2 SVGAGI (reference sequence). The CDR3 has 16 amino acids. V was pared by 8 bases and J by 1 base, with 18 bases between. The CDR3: CASGDPGRPSNQPQHF. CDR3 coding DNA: TGTGCCAGCGGAGACCCGGGCCGGCCCAGCAATCAGCCCCAGCATTTT.

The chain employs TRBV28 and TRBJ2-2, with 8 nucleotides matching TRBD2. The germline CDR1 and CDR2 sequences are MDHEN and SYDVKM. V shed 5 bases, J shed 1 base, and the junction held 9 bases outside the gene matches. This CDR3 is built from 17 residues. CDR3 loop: CASSPGGASRNTGELFF. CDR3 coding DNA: TGTGCCAGCAGTCCGGGGGGGGCCTCGAGGAACACCGGGGAGCTGTTTTTT.

CDR3 in DNA: TGTGCCAGCAGCCATGGAGTATTCCGCACAGATACGCAGTATTTT. Its protein is CASSHGVFRTDTQYF. V and J are TRBV14 and TRBJ2-3; D gene uncertain. Germline lookup yields CDR1 SGHDN and CDR2 FVKESK. Trimming left V 3 bases short and J 1 base short, with 11 bases between. The CDR3 length is 15 residues. Full variable domain (rest looked up from reference TRBV14 and TRBJ2-3): EAGVTQFPSHSVIEKGQTVTLRCDPISGHDNLYWYRRVMGKEIKFLLHFVKESKQDESGMPNNRFLAERTGGTYSTLKVQPAELEDSGVYFCASSHGVFRTDTQYFGPGTRLTVL.